The present entry profiles one T cell receptor beta chain with its context. Its antigen is still unknown. A single record per CDR3 protein comes from TCRdb applying MiXCR to the 5' RACE reads. Of more than 300,000 distinct CDR3 sequences listed, about 10% are singletons. V was trimmed by 7 bases and J by 2 bases, leaving 15 bases between them. CDR3 size: 14 residues. This entry belongs to a study of T cells after yellow fever vaccination. Broader study findings: Only a minor proportion of clonotypes was detected across both CD4 and CD8 compartments. A secondary response was less intense yet reached its peak sooner, at day 5 versus 15.

The J gene is TRBJ2-7, the V gene TRBV23-1; maybe TRBD1 (6 bases). TRBV23-1 belongs to the ORF category, with a function that is uncertain. This TCR came from a man between 18 and 35 years old who received the YFV17D yellow fever vaccine. This specimen consisted of CD4+ T cells sorted from PBMCs, obtained 45 days after the yellow fever booster vaccination. CDR3 DNA sequence: TGCGCCAGCACACTCGACAGGAGAGCCTACGAGCAGTACTTC. Its protein product is CASTLDRRAYEQYF.